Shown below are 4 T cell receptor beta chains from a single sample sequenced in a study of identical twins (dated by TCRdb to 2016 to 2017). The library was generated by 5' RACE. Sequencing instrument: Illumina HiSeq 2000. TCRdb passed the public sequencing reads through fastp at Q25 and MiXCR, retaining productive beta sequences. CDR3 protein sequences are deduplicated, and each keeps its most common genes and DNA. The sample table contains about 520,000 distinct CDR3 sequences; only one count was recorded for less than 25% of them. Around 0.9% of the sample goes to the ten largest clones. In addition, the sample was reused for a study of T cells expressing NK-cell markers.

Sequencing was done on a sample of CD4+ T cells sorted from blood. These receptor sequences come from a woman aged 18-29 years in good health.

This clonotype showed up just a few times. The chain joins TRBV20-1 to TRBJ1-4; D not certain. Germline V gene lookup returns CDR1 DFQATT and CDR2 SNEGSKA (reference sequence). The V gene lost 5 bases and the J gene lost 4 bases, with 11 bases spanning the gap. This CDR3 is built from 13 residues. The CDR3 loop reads CSASAGINEKLFF. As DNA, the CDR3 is TGCAGTGCTTCAGCCGGGATTAATGAAAAACTGTTTTTT.

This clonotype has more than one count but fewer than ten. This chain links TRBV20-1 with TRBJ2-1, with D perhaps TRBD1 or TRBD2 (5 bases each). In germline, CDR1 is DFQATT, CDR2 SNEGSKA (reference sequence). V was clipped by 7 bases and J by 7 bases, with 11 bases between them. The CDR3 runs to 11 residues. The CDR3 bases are TGCAGTGGACAGACGGGGAATGAGCAGTTCTTC. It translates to CSGQTGNEQFF.

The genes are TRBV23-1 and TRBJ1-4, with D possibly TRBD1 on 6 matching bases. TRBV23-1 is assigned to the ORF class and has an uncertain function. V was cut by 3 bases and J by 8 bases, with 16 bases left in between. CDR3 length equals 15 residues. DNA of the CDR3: TGCGCCAGCAGTCATTACAGGGTCAGAGAAGAAAAACTGTTTTTT. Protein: CASSHYRVREEKLFF.

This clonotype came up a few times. The CDR3 region has the DNA TGTGCCAGCAGTTACCAAAGCGGCCCCTACGAGCAGTACTTC. Translation: CASSYQSGPYEQYF. The chain links TRBV6-2 or TRBV6-3 to TRBJ2-7; the D gene is possibly TRBD2 (5 bases). In germline, CDR1 is MNHEY, CDR2 SVGEGT. The CDR3 length is 14 residues. V dropped 2 bases and J dropped 2 bases, with 10 bases sitting between them.